Listed below are T cell receptor beta chains from one sample, sequenced in a study of human T cells and chemical hapten exposure. MiXCR, applied by TCRdb to the RACE reads, yields one record per CDR3 protein. The repertoire holds a few hundred thousand distinct CDR3 sequences, about 6% seen once, with about 5% in the top ten. The sample here was whole blood, taken in connection with sensitization to the hapten diphenylcyclopropenone (DPC). The receptors were gathered from a woman younger than 30 with alopecia areata. Some clones in this sample may be carry-over from other donors' samples. Both conserved end residues are part of each CDR3.

v_call | cdr3_aa
TRBV10-2 | CASSDETGGGTEAFF
TRBV2 | CASSEASALNTEAFF
TRBV9 | CASSVEGQAYEQYF
TRBV7-2 | CASSLDAGRNEQFF
TRBV6-6 | CASYRDQDTEAFF
TRBV4-1 | CASSQAGWDTQYF
TRBV3-1 | CASSTGTTQSDTQYF
TRBV28 | CASSPRGLVYGYTF
TRBV2 | CASRGVTTNEKLFF
TRBV18 | CASSPGGGRVLSEQYF
TRBV5-1 | CATSSSGFPGELFF
TRBV7-9 | CASSPTGAQALSGNTIYF
TRBV29-1 | CSVEESQGFYYGYTF
TRBV7-6 | CASSLAEGSSPLHF
TRBV28 | CASSEDRLSTDTQYF
TRBV29-1 | CSVAGQGGTEAFF
TRBV6-2/TRBV6-3 | CASSDPLNQPQHF
TRBV20-1 | CSARGQFATYGTDTQYF
TRBV6-2/TRBV6-3 | CASRLTMNTEAFF
TRBV2 | CASSETGGADTQYF
TRBV7-9 | CASSSRALFLGAFF
TRBV20-1 | CSARYTDTQYF
TRBV6-2/TRBV6-3 | CASSYSIKGRLFF
TRBV5-6 | CASSSSIKGVWRTDTQYF
TRBV12-3/TRBV12-4 | CASSFRSGSEETQYF
TRBV4-2 | CASSLKVSGVYNEQFF
TRBV7-9 | CASSSPTTPGDNEQFF
TRBV6-5 | CASSYVQGSSYEQYF
TRBV3-1 | CASSLLSEGQPQHF
TRBV20-1 | CSAELSGATYNEQFF
TRBV11-2 | CASSFITGQGHSGNTIYF
TRBV3-1 | CASSQAPTSYGELFF
TRBV5-1 | CASSLTGTAYFQYF
TRBV7-2 | CASSPRRAGNGYTF
TRBV7-2 | CASSLGLDSNQPQHF
TRBV7-9 | CASSLRGTPNNEQFF
TRBV5-6 | CASSGWTAGELFF
TRBV28 | CASTAGTGAYEQYF
TRBV2 | CASRWETGGGYTF
TRBV27 | CASSLSRVSTEAFF
TRBV10-3 | CAIRGQSSYEQYF
TRBV5-6 | CASSLEDSNSPLHF
TRBV20-1 | CSAPRQTNTEAFF
TRBV10-3 | CAISEGRQGGTEFF
TRBV27 | CASSCPVSYEQYF
TRBV6-2/TRBV6-3 | CASSYRQAEAFF
TRBV5-5 | CASSPPAETDTQYF
TRBV6-2/TRBV6-3 | CASSYRPGGGYGYTF
TRBV6-6 | CASSYSGTPLGYTF
TRBV9 | CASSVDPGQGVSTDSQYF
TRBV7-2 | CASSFEAGGSQPQHF
TRBV13 | CASSLGVSGNTIYF
TRBV7-3 | CASSLRFTNTGELFF
TRBV5-1 | CASSLGVGLTEAFF